The clone carrying this T cell receptor (beta chain) was observed a handful of times. Its target is not known. The sample comes from a study of T cell responses to AZD1222 COVID-19 vaccine. Study details: Pooled in the analysis were second doses at about 4 or about 12 weeks.

The assay was immunoSEQ multiplex PCR, and TCRdb's table has in-frame clones only and misses some. This repertoire shows approximately 90,000 clones, more than 75% found once; its top ten account for 3%. Trimming at V came to 1 base and at J to 4 bases, leaving 0 bases not matched to a gene. Per germline, CDR1 MNHEY and CDR2 SVGAGI. The CDR3 is 15 amino acids. Findings and caveats of the study: Repertoires were collected only later (after the peak T cell response had occurred).

This sample comprised peripheral blood, obtained on day 0 of AZD1222 vaccination. The chain carries TRBV6-5 and TRBJ2-2, with 10 bases matching TRBD1. This TCR derives from an adult in good health. CDR3 DNA: TGTGCCAGCAGTTACTGGACAGGGGGCACCGGGGAGCTGTTTTTT. It is translated as CASSYWTGGTGELFF.